Presented here are 29 T cell receptor beta chains from one specimen sequenced in a study of shared clonotypes between healthy human individuals. TCRdb keeps only in-frame clones here, not all; method: immunoSEQ multiplex PCR. The sample gives 2 million to 3 million clones, 80% to 95% of which show up once; around 0.37% is in the top ten. The source material was naive CD4+ T cells from PBMCs. Subset noted: CD45RA+ positively selected. These receptor sequences come from a man aged 18 to 35 in good health. Some clones in this sample may be carry-over from other donors' samples.

The chain joins TRBV30 to TRBJ2-3, with TRBD1 as a possible D gene (5 bases). This CDR3 spans 14 amino acids. Trimming removed 5 bases at V and 2 bases at J, with 14 bases between. CDR1 is GTSNPN, CDR2 SVGIG, per germline (reference sequence). Written as DNA, the CDR3 is TGTGCCTGGGGAAGACAGCCAAACACAGATACGCAGTATTTT. Amino acid sequence: CAWGRQPNTDTQYF.

The chain is built from TRBV7-6 and TRBJ2-7; D might be TRBD2 (6 bases). Germline lookup yields CDR1 SGHVS and CDR2 FNYEAQ. The CDR3 totals 12 residues. V dropped 5 bases and J dropped 3 bases, with 8 bases sitting between them. The CDR3 DNA follows: TGTGCCAGCAGCGTCGGGGGCTACGAGCAGTACTTC. Protein: CASSVGGYEQYF. Complete variable domain (other parts from reference TRBV7-6 and TRBJ2-7): GAGVSQSPRYKVTKRGQDVALRCDPISGHVSLYWYRQALGQGPEFLTYFNYEAQQDKSGLPNDRFSAERPEGSISTLTIQRTEQRDSAMYRCASSVGGYEQYFGPGTRLTVT.

Note on this clone: Other nucleotide sequences from this sample produce the same CDR3. The chain is built from TRBV5-1 and TRBJ1-1; D is unclear. V dropped 1 base and J dropped 0 bases, with 7 bases sitting between them. Germline-derived CDR1 and CDR2 are SGHRS and YFSETQ. This CDR3 contains 14 residues. The CDR3 sequence: CASSLLSVNTEAFF. In nucleotides, the CDR3 is TGCGCCAGCAGCTTGTTATCCGTGAACACTGAAGCTTTCTTT. Full variable domain (rest looked up from reference TRBV5-1 and TRBJ1-1): KAGVTQTPRYLIKTRGQQVTLSCSPISGHRSVSWYQQTPGQGLQFLFEYFSETQRNKGNFPGRFSGRQFSNSRSEMNVSTLELGDSALYLCASSLLSVNTEAFFGQGTRLTVV.

The rearrangement links TRBV9 to TRBJ1-2, with D unclear. The V end was cut by 3 bases, the J end by 0 bases, with 15 bases between. In germline, CDR1 is SGDLS, CDR2 YYNGEE. This CDR3 has 16 amino acids. Here the CDR3 reads CASSAGRSLANYGYTF. The CDR3 nucleotides read TGTGCCAGCAGCGCAGGACGGTCCCTAGCTAACTATGGCTACACCTTC.

This sequence joins TRBV19 and TRBJ1-1; no firm D call. Trimming took 8 bases from V and 5 from J, leaving 21 bases between them. Germline assignment: CDR1 LNHDA and CDR2 SQIVND (reference sequence). The CDR3 loop spans 15 amino acids. The CDR3 DNA follows: TGTGCCAGTTCCGGCTACCTTGGAATAGTAACTGAAGCTTTCTTT. Translated, it gives CASSGYLGIVTEAFF. Together with reference TRBV19 and TRBJ1-1, the CDR3 gives the full variable domain: DGGITQSPKYLFRKEGQNVTLSCEQNLNHDAMYWYRQDPGQGLRLIYYSQIVNDFQKGDIAEGYSVSREKKESFPLTVTSAQKNPTAFYLCASSGYLGIVTEAFFGQGTRLTVV.

This sequence joins TRBV30 and TRBJ1-5; 7 bases line up with TRBD1. This CDR3 contains 14 residues. V shed 7 bases, J shed 7 bases, and the junction held 13 bases outside the gene matches. CDR1 and CDR2 (germline): GTSNPN, SVGIG (reference sequence). The CDR3 sequence: CASSTGAVGQPQHF. The CDR3 DNA sequence: TGTGCCTCCTCTACAGGGGCGGTGGGACAGCCCCAGCATTTT.

V usage is TRBV29-1 and J usage is TRBJ2-1; no definite D call. Germline V lookup: CDR1 SQVTM, CDR2 ANQGSEA. V lost 4 bases to trimming and J lost 0 bases, with 7 bases between them. This CDR3 comprises 13 residues. The CDR3 region has the DNA TGCAGCGTTGTTTTCAGCTCCTACAATGAGCAGTTCTTC. Translation: CSVVFSSYNEQFF.

The rearrangement joins TRBV7-9 to TRBJ2-3, with 13 bases matching TRBD2. Germline assignment: CDR1 SEHNR and CDR2 FQNEAQ (reference sequence). The CDR3 is 16 residues long. Trimming removed 6 bases from V and 1 base from J; junction bases left unmatched: 4. The CDR3 sequence is CASRLAGGRGTDTQYF. The CDR3 nucleotides read TGTGCCAGCAGACTAGCGGGAGGGCGGGGCACAGATACGCAGTATTTT.

About this clone itself: Different DNA sequences within this sample yield the same CDR3. The chain uses TRBV6-1 and TRBJ2-7; D possibly corresponds to TRBD1 (5 bases). Per germline, CDR1 MNHNS and CDR2 SASEGT. Trimming took off 6 bases at V and 3 bases at J, with 6 bases between the two ends. The CDR3 spans 11 residues. CDR3 DNA sequence: TGTGCCAGCAGGCAGGGCTACGAGCAGTACTTC. Residues: CASRQGYEQYF.

The V and J genes are TRBV7-9 and TRBJ2-7; 7 nucleotides align to TRBD2. Germline V gives CDR1 SEHNR, CDR2 FQNEAQ (reference sequence). Trimming removed 9 bases from V and 3 bases from J; junction bases left unmatched: 8. This CDR3 has 13 amino acids. DNA for the CDR3: TGTGCCAGTCCGGTGGGGGAGGGCTACGAGCAGTACTTC. Its protein is CASPVGEGYEQYF.

The chain links TRBV2 to TRBJ1-5, with a weak D call TRBD1 (6 bases). V was pared by 8 bases and J by 6 bases, with 23 bases between. The V gene's germline CDR1 is SNHLY and CDR2 FYNNEI. CDR3 size: 16 residues. CDR3 sequence: CASGRGTPTAGQPQHF. Here the CDR3 DNA reads TGTGCCAGCGGCCGGGGGACACCCACTGCGGGTCAGCCCCAGCATTTT.

V gene TRBV9 combines with J gene TRBJ1-5, with D hard to call. The V end lost 0 bases, the J end lost 0 bases, and 7 bases lay between the germline ends. Germline V gives CDR1 SGDLS, CDR2 YYNGEE. The CDR3 spans 15 residues. CDR3 sequence: CASSVDGSSNQPQHF. The DNA for the CDR3 is TGTGCCAGCAGCGTAGACGGCAGTAGCAATCAGCCCCAGCATTTT.

This rearrangement joins TRBV5-4 to TRBJ2-7, with 8 bases fitting TRBD1. Losses at the gene ends were 4 bases for V and 4 bases for J; bases not matched to a gene: 4. The length of the CDR3 is 13 residues. Germline CDR1 and CDR2: SGHNT and YYREEE (reference sequence). Here the CDR3 reads CASSPDREYEQYF. CDR3 DNA sequence: TGTGCCAGCAGCCCGGACAGGGAGTACGAGCAGTACTTC.

This clone was seen a single time. The chain joins TRBV29-1 to TRBJ2-7, with TRBD1 matching over 9 bases. V shed 7 bases and J 1 base; nucleotides not matched to a gene: 5. The CDR3 runs to 13 residues. Per the germline V gene, CDR1 is SQVTM and CDR2 is ANQGSEA. CDR3 loop: CSARTGDSYEQYF. The CDR3 nucleotides read TGCAGCGCCAGGACAGGGGATTCCTACGAGCAGTACTTC.

This clone has just a few counts. This rearrangement joins TRBV10-1 to TRBJ1-3; no clear D. CDR3 length: 14 residues. Germline V CDR1 and CDR2: WNHNN, SYGVQD (reference sequence). Trimming took 6 bases from V and 0 from J, leaving 9 bases between them. CDR3 DNA sequence: TGCGCCAGCAGCGGACCGTCCTCTGGAAACACCATATATTTT. Protein product: CASSGPSSGNTIYF.

The chain combines TRBV4-3 with TRBJ2-7, with 7 nucleotides matching TRBD2. The germline V gene has CDR1 LGHNA and CDR2 YSLEER. The ends lost 1 base at V and 3 bases at J; junction bases unmatched: 6. This CDR3 contains 15 residues. The DNA of the CDR3 is TGCGCCAGCAGCCAAGGACCGGGACTATACTACGAGCAGTACTTC. As protein: CASSQGPGLYYEQYF.

The chain couples TRBV5-4 to TRBJ2-1; 9 nucleotides align to TRBD2. V lost 3 bases to trimming and J lost 15 bases; unmatched junction nucleotides: 10. The CDR3 runs 13 residues. Looked up from germline, CDR1 is SGHNT and CDR2 is YYREEE (reference sequence). DNA of the CDR3: TGTGCCAGCAGCTACCCTAGCGGGAACGGGCGGTTCTTC. Protein product: CASSYPSGNGRFF. Complete variable domain (other parts from reference TRBV5-4 and TRBJ2-1): ETGVTQSPTHLIKTRGQQVTLRCSSQSGHNTVSWYQQALGQGPQFIFQYYREEENGRGNFPPRFSGLQFPNYSSELNVNALELDDSALYLCASSYPSGNGRFFGPGTRLTVL.

This chain links TRBV27 with TRBJ2-2; D not certain. The CDR3 is 13 amino acids. Looked up from germline, CDR1 is MNHEY and CDR2 is SMNVEV (reference sequence). Trimming removed 4 bases from V and 7 bases from J, with 10 bases in between. CDR3 amino acids: CASSSGSGGELFF. CDR3 nucleotide sequence: TGTGCCAGCAGTTCAGGTTCAGGCGGGGAGCTGTTTTTT.

The rearrangement joins TRBV28 to TRBJ1-4, with a tentative D call TRBD1 (6 bases). CDR1 and CDR2 (germline): MDHEN, SYDVKM. Trimming pared 5 bases from V and 8 bases from J, leaving 18 bases between. The CDR3 is 15 residues long. The DNA for the CDR3 is TGTGCCAGCAGTGAACAGGGCTATATCTCAGAAAAACTGTTTTTT. Translating it yields CASSEQGYISEKLFF.

This clone was seen a single time. V usage is TRBV6-5 and J usage is TRBJ1-3; 9 bases map to TRBD1. V lost 8 bases to trimming and J lost 8 bases; unmatched junction nucleotides: 13. Germline CDR1 MNHEY, CDR2 SVGAGI. This CDR3 contains 15 residues. The CDR3 loop reads CASAPSATGGHTIYF. The CDR3 DNA reads as TGTGCCAGCGCCCCATCGGCGACAGGGGGACACACCATATATTTT.

The chain recombines TRBV5-4 with TRBJ2-2; D call uncertain. CDR1 SGHNT and CDR2 YYREEE come from the germline V gene (reference sequence). Trimming took off 4 bases at V and 5 bases at J, with 15 bases between the two ends. This CDR3 spans 15 amino acids. CDR3 in DNA: TGTGCCAGCAGCCCCCCAAATAGTGGGACCGGGGAGCTGTTTTTT. Amino acid sequence: CASSPPNSGTGELFF. Together with reference TRBV5-4 and TRBJ2-2, the CDR3 gives the full variable domain: ETGVTQSPTHLIKTRGQQVTLRCSSQSGHNTVSWYQQALGQGPQFIFQYYREEENGRGNFPPRFSGLQFPNYSSELNVNALELDDSALYLCASSPPNSGTGELFFGEGSRLTVL.

This clone appeared a single time. The V gene is TRBV5-6, the J gene TRBJ1-1, with TRBD1 as a possible D gene (6 bases). V gave up 0 bases and J gave up 10 bases, with 13 bases separating them. CDR1 SGHDT and CDR2 YYEEEE come from the germline V gene. The CDR3 is made up of 13 amino acids. CDR3 sequence: CASSLGTAGVAFF. The CDR3 region has the DNA TGTGCCAGCAGCTTGGGGACAGCGGGGGTAGCTTTCTTT.

This rearrangement joins TRBV30 to TRBJ1-6; no clear D gene. V dropped 0 bases and J dropped 7 bases, with 13 bases sitting between them. Per the germline V gene, CDR1 is GTSNPN and CDR2 is SVGIG (reference sequence). The CDR3 spans 15 residues. Here the CDR3 DNA reads TGTGCCTGGAGTGTAAGGGCCACTCGGAATTCACCCCTCCACTTT. This codes for CAWSVRATRNSPLHF.

The genes are TRBV5-5 and TRBJ1-3; D perhaps matches TRBD1 (6 bases). The V end lost 1 base, the J end lost 7 bases, and 18 bases lay between the germline ends. Germline V gene sequence: CDR1 SGHKS, CDR2 YYEKEE (reference sequence). CDR3 length: 16 residues. CDR3 coding DNA: TGTGCCAGCAGCTTGACAGGGAACAGGGTCGGGAACACCATATATTTT. Translation gives CASSLTGNRVGNTIYF.

V is TRBV11-2 and J is TRBJ2-7; D not certain. This CDR3 spans 11 amino acids. Germline CDR1 reads SGHAT; CDR2 reads FQNNGV. Between the trimmed V and J ends, which lost 1 base and 12 bases, there was a span of 10 bases. CDR3 DNA sequence: TGTGCCAGCAGCTTAGGCCCGCTGGGGTACTTC. It encodes CASSLGPLGYF.

The V and J genes are TRBV6-5 and TRBJ1-2, with no clear D. This CDR3 comprises 11 residues. The V and J ends lost 2 bases and 10 bases respectively, with 8 bases between them. The germline CDR1 and CDR2 sequences are MNHEY and SVGAGI. The CDR3 loop reads CASSYGVFYTF. In DNA, the CDR3 is TGTGCCAGCAGTTACGGTGTGTTCTACACCTTC.

The gene calls are TRBV6-1 and TRBJ1-1; the D gene is possibly TRBD1 (5 bases). With 7 bases removed from V and 1 base from J, the gap between germline ends came to 13 bases. CDR3 length equals 14 residues. Germline-derived CDR1 and CDR2 are MNHNS and SASEGT. This chain's CDR3 is CASIVGGGNTEAFF. The CDR3 DNA follows: TGTGCCAGCATAGTTGGGGGGGGGAACACTGAAGCTTTCTTT.

J is TRBJ2-3 and V is TRBV27, with 13 bases matching TRBD2. The CDR3 is 16 amino acids. CDR1 is MNHEY and CDR2 is SMNVEV in the germline V gene (reference sequence). V lost 5 bases to trimming and J lost 8 bases; unmatched junction nucleotides: 10. Written as DNA, the CDR3 is TGTGCCAGCAGTGCCATACTAGCGGGAGGGATAAGTACGCAGTATTTT. It translates to CASSAILAGGISTQYF.

The chain combines TRBV30 with TRBJ1-5; TRBD1 matches 9 bases. The CDR3 sequence is 18 residues long. V lost 3 bases and J lost 0; bases outside the gene matches: 12. In germline, CDR1 is GTSNPN, CDR2 SVGIG (reference sequence). The CDR3 protein is CAWSIQRTGVRSNQPQHF. For the CDR3, the DNA is TGTGCCTGGAGCATTCAGAGGACAGGGGTACGTAGCAATCAGCCCCAGCATTTT.